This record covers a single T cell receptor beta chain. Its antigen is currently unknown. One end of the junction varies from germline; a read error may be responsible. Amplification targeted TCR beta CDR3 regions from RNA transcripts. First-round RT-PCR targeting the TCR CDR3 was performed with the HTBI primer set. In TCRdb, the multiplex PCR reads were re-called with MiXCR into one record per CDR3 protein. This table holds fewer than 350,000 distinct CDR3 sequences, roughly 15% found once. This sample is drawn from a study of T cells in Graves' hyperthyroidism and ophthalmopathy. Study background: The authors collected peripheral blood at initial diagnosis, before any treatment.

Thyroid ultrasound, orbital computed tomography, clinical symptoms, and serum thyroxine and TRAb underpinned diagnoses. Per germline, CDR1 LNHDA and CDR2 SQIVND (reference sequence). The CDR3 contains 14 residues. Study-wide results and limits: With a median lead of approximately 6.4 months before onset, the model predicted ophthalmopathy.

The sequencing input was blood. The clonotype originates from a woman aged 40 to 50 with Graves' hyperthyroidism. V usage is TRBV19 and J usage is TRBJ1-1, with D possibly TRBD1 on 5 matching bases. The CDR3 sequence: CASRTSGRATESFF. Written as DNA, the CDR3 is TGTGCCAGTAGGACCTCGGGCAGGGCCACTGAATCTTTCTTT.